The table lists the clone carrying this T cell receptor (beta chain) with a count of one. CDR3 length: 13 amino acids. Germline values: CDR1 SEHNR, CDR2 FQNEAQ (reference sequence). V was pared by 5 bases and J by 8 bases, with 13 bases between. This specimen comes from a study of cytomegalovirus exposure and HLA in healthy donors. Libraries were prepared by immunoSEQ multiplex PCR; TCRdb keeps only in-frame clonotypes and omits some of them. The sample shows about 140,000 clones, roughly 90% of them seen only once. This chain joins TRBV7-9 and TRBJ1-3; possibly TRBD1 for D (5 bases). The TCR was taken from a man younger than 35 in good health and CMV-seropositive. Source material: PBMCs. CDR3 residues: CASSPKPTDTIYF. DNA of the CDR3: TGTGCCAGCAGCCCTAAACCGACAGACACCATATATTTT.